This TCR beta chain was profiled in a study of blood T cells in healthy people across ages. Broader study findings: Older age went with lower TCR beta diversity per million T cells, in a roughly linear way. Higher diversity and more naive CD4+ cells were features of long-lived donors, compared to aged donors.

Sample-barcoded 5' priming and a J-beta primer mix drove a second PCR of roughly 6 to 12 cycles. TCRdb passed the 5' RACE reads through MiXCR, listing each CDR3 protein once. The table has 1.2 million to 1.5 million distinct CDR3 sequences, roughly 60% seen once. Per sample, no less than 5 micrograms of total RNA were extracted. V lost 3 bases and J 0 bases, leaving 14 bases between the germline ends. The germline V gene has CDR1 GTSNPN and CDR2 SVGIG (reference sequence). The CDR3 has 15 amino acids. As for this clonotype: Its specificity is not known.

Source material: blood. This TCR derives from a man in his late teens or twenties in good health. The chain combines TRBV30 with TRBJ1-1; possible D gene TRBD1, 5 bases. CDR3 sequence: CAWRPSDRLNTEAFF. The CDR3 nucleotides are TGTGCCTGGAGACCAAGCGACAGACTGAACACTGAAGCTTTCTTT.